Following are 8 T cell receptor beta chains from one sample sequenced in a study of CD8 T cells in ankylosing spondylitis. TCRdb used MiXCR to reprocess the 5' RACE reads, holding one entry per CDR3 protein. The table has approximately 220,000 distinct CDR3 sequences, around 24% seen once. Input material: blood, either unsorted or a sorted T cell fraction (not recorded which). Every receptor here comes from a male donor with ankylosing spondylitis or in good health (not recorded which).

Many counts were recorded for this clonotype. The CDR3 reads CSARDLTGQGSYEQYF. The CDR3, as DNA: TGCAGTGCTAGAGATCTAACAGGACAGGGGTCCTACGAGCAGTACTTC. The V call is TRBV20-1, the J call TRBJ2-7; 9 nucleotides agree with TRBD1. CDR1 is DFQATT and CDR2 is SNEGSKA in the germline V gene (reference sequence). V shed 0 bases, J shed 1 base, and the junction held 7 bases outside the gene matches. This CDR3 has 16 amino acids.

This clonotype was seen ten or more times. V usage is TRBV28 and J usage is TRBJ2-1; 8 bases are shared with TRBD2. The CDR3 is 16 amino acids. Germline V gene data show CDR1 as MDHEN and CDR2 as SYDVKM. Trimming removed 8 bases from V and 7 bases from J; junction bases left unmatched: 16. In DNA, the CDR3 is TGTGCCAGCGGCCGAGCTGGAGCGGGAGTGCGAAATGAGCAGTTCTTC. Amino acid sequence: CASGRAGAGVRNEQFF.

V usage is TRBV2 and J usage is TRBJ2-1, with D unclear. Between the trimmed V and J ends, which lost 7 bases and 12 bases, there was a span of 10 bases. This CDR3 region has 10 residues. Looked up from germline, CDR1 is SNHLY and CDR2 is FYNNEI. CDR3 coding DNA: TGTGCCAGCATGGGCCCAAGGCAGTTCTTC. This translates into CASMGPRQFF.

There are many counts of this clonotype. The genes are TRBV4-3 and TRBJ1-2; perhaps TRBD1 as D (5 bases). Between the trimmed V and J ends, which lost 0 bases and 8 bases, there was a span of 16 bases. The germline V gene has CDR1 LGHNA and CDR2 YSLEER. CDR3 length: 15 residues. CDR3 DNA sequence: TGCGCCAGCAGCCAAGATCTCGGGGCAAGGGGCGGCTACACCTTC. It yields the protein CASSQDLGARGGYTF.

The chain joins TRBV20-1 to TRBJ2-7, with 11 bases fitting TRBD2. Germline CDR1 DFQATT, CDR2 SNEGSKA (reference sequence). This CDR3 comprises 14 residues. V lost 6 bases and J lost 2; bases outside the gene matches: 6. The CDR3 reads CSAQGLADPYEQYF. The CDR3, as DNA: TGCAGTGCCCAGGGACTAGCGGATCCCTACGAGCAGTACTTC.

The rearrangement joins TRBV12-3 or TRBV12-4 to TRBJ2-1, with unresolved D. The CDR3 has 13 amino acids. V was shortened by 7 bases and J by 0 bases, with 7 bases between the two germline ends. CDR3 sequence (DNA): TGTGCCAGCAAAGAGAGCTCCTACAATGAGCAGTTCTTC. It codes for CASKESSYNEQFF.

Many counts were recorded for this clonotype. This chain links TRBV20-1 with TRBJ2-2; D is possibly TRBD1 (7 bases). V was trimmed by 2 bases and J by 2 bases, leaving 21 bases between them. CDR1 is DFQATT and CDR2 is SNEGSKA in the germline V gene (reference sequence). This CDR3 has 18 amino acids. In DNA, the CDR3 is TGCAGTGCTAGACCGCGGGACAGCTTATTATTTAACACCGGGGAGCTGTTTTTT. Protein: CSARPRDSLLFNTGELFF.

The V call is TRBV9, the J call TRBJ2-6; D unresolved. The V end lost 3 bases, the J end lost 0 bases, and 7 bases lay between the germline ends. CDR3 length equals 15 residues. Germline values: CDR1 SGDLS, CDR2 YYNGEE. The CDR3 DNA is TGTGCCAGCAGCGCGGACGGCTCTGGGGCCAACGTCCTGACTTTC. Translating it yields CASSADGSGANVLTF.